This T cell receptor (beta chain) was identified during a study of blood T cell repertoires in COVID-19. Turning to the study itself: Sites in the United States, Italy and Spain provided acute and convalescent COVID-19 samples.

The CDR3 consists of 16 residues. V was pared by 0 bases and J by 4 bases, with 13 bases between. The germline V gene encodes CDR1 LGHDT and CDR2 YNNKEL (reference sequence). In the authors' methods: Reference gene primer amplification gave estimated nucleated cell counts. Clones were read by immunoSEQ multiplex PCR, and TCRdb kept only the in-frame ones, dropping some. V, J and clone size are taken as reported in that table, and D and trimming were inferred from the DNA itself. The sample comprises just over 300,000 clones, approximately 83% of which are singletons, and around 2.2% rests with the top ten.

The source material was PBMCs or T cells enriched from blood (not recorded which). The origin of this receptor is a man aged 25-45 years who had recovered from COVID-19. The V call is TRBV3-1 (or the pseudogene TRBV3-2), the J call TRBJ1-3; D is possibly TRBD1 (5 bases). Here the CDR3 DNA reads TGTGCCAGCAGCCAAGACGGGTGGGGCACGGGAAACACCATATATTTT. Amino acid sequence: CASSQDGWGTGNTIYF.